A selection of T cell receptor beta chains follows, all from one sample in a study of T-cell reconstitution after alpha-beta-depleted transplantation in children. From the PCR reads, TCRdb called clonotypes with MiXCR, one entry per CDR3 protein. The data show about 690,000 distinct CDR3 sequences, around 16% seen once. The starting material was PBMCs from the stem cell graft donor, obtained from the stem cell graft. Receptors were obtained from a human donor who donated a stem cell graft to a child with acute myeloid leukemia. Both conserved end residues are part of each CDR3. The D gene is left open where the match is weak. Not all rows give a size; the values are once, few, many and, for expanded clones, a class.

v_call: TRBV25-1
j_call: TRBJ2-6
d_call: TRBD1
clone_size: -
cdr3_aa: CASSDSRGRVGANVLTF
cdr3_nt: TGTGCCAGCAGTGACTCCAGGGGGCGCGTGGGGGCCAACGTCCTGACTTTC

v_call: TRBV27
j_call: TRBJ2-7
d_call: -
clone_size: many
cdr3_aa: CASSRRLSYEQYF
cdr3_nt: TGTGCCAGCAGCCGACGACTCTCCTACGAGCAGTACTTC

v_call: TRBV20-1
j_call: TRBJ2-1
d_call: -
clone_size: -
cdr3_aa: CSAPDGTSVYNEQFF
cdr3_nt: TGCAGTGCACCAGACGGGACCTCCGTCTACAATGAGCAGTTCTTC

v_call: TRBV12-3/TRBV12-4
j_call: TRBJ2-7
d_call: TRBD2
clone_size: many
cdr3_aa: CASSFRLAGGSYEQYF
cdr3_nt: TGTGCCAGCAGTTTCCGTCTAGCGGGGGGCTCCTACGAGCAGTACTTC

v_call: TRBV12-3/TRBV12-4
j_call: TRBJ2-1
d_call: -
clone_size: few
cdr3_aa: CASSFTEAGEQFF
cdr3_nt: TGTGCCAGCAGCTTCACGGAGGCGGGTGAGCAGTTCTTC

v_call: TRBV20-1
j_call: TRBJ1-5
d_call: TRBD1
clone_size: few
cdr3_aa: CSASPPWDRENQPQHF
cdr3_nt: TGCAGTGCTAGCCCGCCTTGGGACAGGGAAAATCAGCCCCAGCATTTT

v_call: TRBV7-2
j_call: TRBJ1-2
d_call: -
clone_size: many
cdr3_aa: CASSIKGETTSGYTF
cdr3_nt: TGTGCCAGCAGCATCAAGGGGGAAACTACGTCTGGCTACACCTTC

v_call: TRBV20-1
j_call: TRBJ2-1
d_call: -
clone_size: many
cdr3_aa: CSAGSNAGKTYNEQFF
cdr3_nt: TGCAGTGCTGGTTCTAATGCGGGGAAGACATACAATGAGCAGTTCTTC

v_call: TRBV20-1
j_call: TRBJ2-4
d_call: -
clone_size: many
cdr3_aa: CSAPGQVLAKNIQYF
cdr3_nt: TGCAGTGCCCCGGGCCAAGTTCTAGCCAAAAACATTCAGTACTTC

v_call: TRBV5-1
j_call: TRBJ2-7
d_call: TRBD2
clone_size: -
cdr3_aa: CASSSQSTSRYEQYF
cdr3_nt: TGCGCCAGCAGCTCACAATCGACTAGCCGGTACGAGCAGTACTTC

v_call: TRBV5-8
j_call: TRBJ1-4
d_call: -
clone_size: few
cdr3_aa: CASSAVRVGEKLFF
cdr3_nt: TGTGCCAGTTCGGCGGTGAGGGTAGGGGAAAAACTGTTTTTT

v_call: TRBV5-5
j_call: TRBJ1-1
d_call: -
clone_size: -
cdr3_aa: CASSPLSSANTEAFF
cdr3_nt: TGTGCCAGCAGCCCTCTTTCGTCTGCCAACACTGAAGCTTTCTTT

v_call: TRBV11-2
j_call: TRBJ2-1
d_call: TRBD2
clone_size: few
cdr3_aa: CASSLVGSGGLSYNEQFF
cdr3_nt: TGTGCCAGCAGCTTAGTGGGTAGCGGGGGGCTCAGCTACAATGAGCAGTTCTTC

v_call: TRBV20-1
j_call: TRBJ2-1
d_call: TRBD2
clone_size: -
cdr3_aa: CSESSGGALEQFF
cdr3_nt: TGCAGTGAGAGCAGCGGGGGGGCCTTGGAGCAGTTCTTC

v_call: TRBV6-5
j_call: TRBJ2-2
d_call: -
clone_size: many
cdr3_aa: CASSYFSTGELFF
cdr3_nt: TGTGCCAGCAGTTACTTCTCCACCGGGGAGCTGTTTTTT

v_call: TRBV27
j_call: TRBJ1-1
d_call: -
clone_size: -
cdr3_aa: CASGSPGPAYGAFF
cdr3_nt: TGTGCCAGCGGTTCACCGGGGCCCGCGTACGGAGCTTTCTTT

v_call: TRBV5-1
j_call: TRBJ1-2
d_call: -
clone_size: few
cdr3_aa: CASSRPDGGLNYGYTF
cdr3_nt: TGCGCCAGCAGCCGACCGGACGGGGGGCTTAACTATGGCTACACCTTC

v_call: TRBV6-1
j_call: TRBJ2-2
d_call: TRBD1
clone_size: few
cdr3_aa: CASSDGTGGPGELFF
cdr3_nt: TGTGCCAGCAGCGACGGGACAGGGGGTCCCGGGGAGCTGTTTTTT

v_call: TRBV5-5
j_call: TRBJ2-1
d_call: -
clone_size: many
cdr3_aa: CASSSTEYNEQFF
cdr3_nt: TGTGCCAGCAGCTCGACAGAGTACAATGAGCAGTTCTTC

v_call: TRBV28
j_call: TRBJ1-5
d_call: -
clone_size: few
cdr3_aa: CASSFRQDRSNQPQHF
cdr3_nt: TGTGCCAGCAGTTTTCGACAGGATCGGAGCAATCAGCCCCAGCATTTT

v_call: TRBV20-1
j_call: TRBJ1-4
d_call: TRBD1
clone_size: many
cdr3_aa: CSARDRGTNEKLFF
cdr3_nt: TGCAGTGCTAGGGACAGGGGGACTAATGAAAAACTGTTTTTT

v_call: TRBV20-1
j_call: TRBJ1-5
d_call: -
clone_size: few
cdr3_aa: CSASLISRQPQHF
cdr3_nt: TGCAGTGCTAGTCTGATTAGCCGTCAGCCCCAGCATTTT

v_call: TRBV24-1
j_call: TRBJ2-1
d_call: -
clone_size: many
cdr3_aa: CATSVGAGWNEQFF
cdr3_nt: TGTGCCACCAGTGTGGGGGCAGGGTGGAATGAGCAGTTCTTC

v_call: TRBV7-9
j_call: TRBJ1-4
d_call: -
clone_size: few
cdr3_aa: CASSSSRTGPTNEKLFF
cdr3_nt: TGTGCCAGCAGCTCATCGAGGACGGGGCCCACTAATGAAAAACTGTTTTTT

v_call: TRBV20-1
j_call: TRBJ1-6
d_call: -
clone_size: -
cdr3_aa: CSARLVSSYNSPLHF
cdr3_nt: TGCAGTGCTAGACTAGTCAGCTCCTATAATTCACCCCTCCACTTT

v_call: TRBV5-1
j_call: TRBJ2-1
d_call: -
clone_size: few
cdr3_aa: CASSLRGGARSTYNEQFF
cdr3_nt: TGCGCCAGCAGCTTACGAGGGGGGGCTCGATCTACCTACAATGAGCAGTTCTTC

v_call: TRBV5-4
j_call: TRBJ1-1
d_call: -
clone_size: few
cdr3_aa: CASSYAGDGTEAFF
cdr3_nt: TGTGCCAGCAGCTACGCGGGAGATGGGACTGAAGCTTTCTTT

v_call: TRBV9
j_call: TRBJ2-2
d_call: -
clone_size: -
cdr3_aa: CASSVGPGGENGELFF
cdr3_nt: TGTGCCAGCAGCGTCGGGCCCGGGGGCGAGAACGGGGAGCTGTTTTTT

v_call: TRBV7-9
j_call: TRBJ2-1
d_call: -
clone_size: -
cdr3_aa: CASSFRLAIEQFF
cdr3_nt: TGTGCCAGCAGCTTTCGCCTAGCCATTGAGCAGTTCTTC

v_call: TRBV29-1
j_call: TRBJ1-1
d_call: -
clone_size: many
cdr3_aa: CSVVEGNTEAFF
cdr3_nt: TGCAGCGTTGTTGAGGGAAACACTGAAGCTTTCTTT

v_call: TRBV7-9
j_call: TRBJ1-4
d_call: TRBD1
clone_size: -
cdr3_aa: CASSFGTGNEKLFF
cdr3_nt: TGTGCCAGCAGCTTCGGGACAGGAAATGAAAAACTGTTTTTT

v_call: TRBV6-2/TRBV6-3
j_call: TRBJ2-7
d_call: -
clone_size: -
cdr3_aa: CASSRPLYEQYF
cdr3_nt: TGTGCCAGCAGCCGACCCCTCTACGAGCAGTACTTC

v_call: TRBV20-1
j_call: TRBJ2-7
d_call: TRBD1
clone_size: many
cdr3_aa: CSAKPGQIYEQYF
cdr3_nt: TGCAGTGCAAAACCGGGACAGATTTACGAGCAGTACTTC

v_call: TRBV20-1
j_call: TRBJ2-3
d_call: -
clone_size: many
cdr3_aa: CSARKKERAAPYF
cdr3_nt: TGCAGTGCTAGAAAAAAGGAGCGGGCGGCCCCGTATTTT

v_call: TRBV7-2
j_call: TRBJ2-5
d_call: -
clone_size: many
cdr3_aa: CASLRGWQTQYF
cdr3_nt: TGTGCCAGCTTACGGGGGTGGCAGACCCAGTACTTC

v_call: TRBV7-2
j_call: TRBJ2-1
d_call: -
clone_size: -
cdr3_aa: CASSLETGRYNEQFF
cdr3_nt: TGTGCCAGCAGCTTAGAGACAGGCAGATACAATGAGCAGTTCTTC

v_call: TRBV3-1
j_call: TRBJ2-1
d_call: TRBD1
clone_size: -
cdr3_aa: CASSQGGRGIDEQFF
cdr3_nt: TGTGCCAGCAGCCAAGGTGGCAGGGGGATCGATGAGCAGTTCTTC

v_call: TRBV4-2
j_call: TRBJ2-2
d_call: TRBD2
clone_size: -
cdr3_aa: CASSQVITSGGPGSTGELFF
cdr3_nt: TGTGCCAGCAGCCAAGTTATCACTAGCGGGGGGCCGGGGTCCACCGGGGAGCTGTTTTTT

v_call: TRBV7-9
j_call: TRBJ1-1
d_call: -
clone_size: -
cdr3_aa: CASSWAGTEAFF
cdr3_nt: TGTGCCAGCAGCTGGGCCGGGACAGAAGCTTTCTTT

v_call: TRBV20-1
j_call: TRBJ2-5
d_call: TRBD2
clone_size: many
cdr3_aa: CSAHLLAGQETQYF
cdr3_nt: TGCAGTGCTCACCTTCTAGCGGGCCAAGAGACCCAGTACTTC